A selection of T cell receptor beta chains follows, all from one sample in a study of radiotherapy plus CTLA-4 blockade in lung cancer. Produced via immunoSEQ multiplex PCR; TCRdb's table is partial and in-frame only. The sample yields tens of thousands of clones, roughly 79% seen once. The source was peripheral blood, collected from a patient treated with radiotherapy plus ipilimumab. These receptors originate from a human donor with non-small cell lung cancer who had a partial response to radiotherapy plus ipilimumab. Some clones in this sample may be carry-over from other donors' samples. The CDR3 runs from the conserved cysteine through the conserved F or W. The D gene is left open where the match is weak. Size is omitted from some rows. Given values are once, few, many or a class for expanded clones.

d_gene: .
v_gene: TRBV5-1
abundance: .
j_gene: TRBJ2-1
CDR3aa: CASSLGTVTYNEQFF
CDR3nt: TGCGCCAGCAGCTTGGGCACAGTTACCTACAATGAGCAGTTCTTC

d_gene: TRBD1
v_gene: TRBV6-4
abundance: few
j_gene: TRBJ1-5
CDR3aa: CASRFSGGTGYHSNQPQHF
CDR3nt: TGTGCCAGCAGATTCTCCGGAGGGACAGGGTACCATAGCAATCAGCCCCAGCATTTT

d_gene: TRBD1
v_gene: TRBV5-1
abundance: .
j_gene: TRBJ1-1
CDR3aa: CASTLDRGRTEAFF
CDR3nt: TGCGCCAGCACCCTCGACAGGGGCCGCACTGAAGCTTTCTTT

d_gene: .
v_gene: TRBV29-1
abundance: .
j_gene: TRBJ1-1
CDR3aa: CSVEQGQGEAFF
CDR3nt: TGCAGCGTTGAACAGGGCCAGGGTGAAGCTTTCTTT

d_gene: TRBD1
v_gene: TRBV5-1
abundance: .
j_gene: TRBJ2-7
CDR3aa: CASSDGQGVYEQYF
CDR3nt: TGCGCCAGCAGCGACGGACAGGGGGTCTACGAGCAGTACTTC

d_gene: .
v_gene: TRBV15
abundance: .
j_gene: TRBJ2-2
CDR3aa: CATSRDRGGGELFF
CDR3nt: TGTGCCACCAGCAGAGATAGGGGGGGTGGGGAGCTGTTTTTT

d_gene: .
v_gene: TRBV6-6
abundance: few
j_gene: TRBJ2-6
CDR3aa: CASSYSYGTGANVLTF
CDR3nt: TGTGCCAGCAGTTACTCGTACGGTACTGGGGCCAACGTCCTGACTTTC

d_gene: .
v_gene: TRBV6-1
abundance: .
j_gene: TRBJ2-7
CDR3aa: CASRTHYDDHEQYF
CDR3nt: TGTGCCAGCAGAACGCACTACGACGACCACGAGCAGTACTTC

d_gene: .
v_gene: TRBV9
abundance: .
j_gene: TRBJ2-1
CDR3aa: CASSPVGRAGYNEQFF
CDR3nt: TGTGCCAGCAGTCCAGTGGGCCGGGCGGGCTACAATGAGCAGTTCTTC

d_gene: .
v_gene: TRBV11-1
abundance: .
j_gene: TRBJ1-1
CDR3aa: CASSRDLGNTEAFF
CDR3nt: TGTGCCAGCAGCCGGGATTTAGGGAACACTGAAGCTTTCTTT

d_gene: TRBD1
v_gene: TRBV19
abundance: .
j_gene: TRBJ1-4
CDR3aa: CASSMPRTGLEKLFF
CDR3nt: TGTGCCAGTAGTATGCCCCGGACAGGGCTTGAAAAACTGTTTTTT

d_gene: .
v_gene: TRBV5-5
abundance: .
j_gene: TRBJ2-3
CDR3aa: CASSPLGASTDTQYF
CDR3nt: TGTGCCAGCAGCCCCCTGGGGGCTAGCACAGATACGCAGTATTTT

d_gene: TRBD2
v_gene: TRBV14
abundance: .
j_gene: TRBJ2-5
CDR3aa: CASSRSGLAGRRETQYF
CDR3nt: TGTGCCAGCAGCCGATCTGGACTAGCGGGACGGCGGGAGACCCAGTACTTC

d_gene: TRBD1
v_gene: TRBV11-3
abundance: .
j_gene: TRBJ2-2
CDR3aa: CASSGQENTGELFF
CDR3nt: TGTGCCAGCAGCGGACAGGAGAACACCGGGGAGCTGTTTTTT

d_gene: TRBD1
v_gene: TRBV29-1
abundance: .
j_gene: TRBJ1-5
CDR3aa: CSVGEGGAYQPQHF
CDR3nt: TGCAGCGTTGGAGAAGGGGGCGCATACCAGCCCCAGCATTTT

d_gene: .
v_gene: TRBV5-4
abundance: .
j_gene: TRBJ2-5
CDR3aa: CASSWGGGGGETQYF
CDR3nt: TGTGCCAGCAGCTGGGGGGGCGGGGGCGGAGAGACCCAGTACTTC

d_gene: .
v_gene: TRBV5-5
abundance: .
j_gene: TRBJ2-7
CDR3aa: CASSFLSTQQYF
CDR3nt: TGTGCCAGCAGCTTCCTATCTACGCAGCAGTACTTC

d_gene: .
v_gene: TRBV7-8
abundance: few
j_gene: TRBJ2-7
CDR3aa: CASSLGGRSLFSEQYF
CDR3nt: TGTGCCAGCAGCTTAGGTGGGAGGTCCCTATTTTCCGAGCAGTACTTC

d_gene: TRBD1
v_gene: TRBV19
abundance: .
j_gene: TRBJ2-7
CDR3aa: CASSIGRGQYEQYF
CDR3nt: TGTGCCAGTAGTATCGGCAGGGGGCAATACGAGCAGTACTTC

d_gene: .
v_gene: TRBV5-6
abundance: .
j_gene: TRBJ1-6
CDR3aa: CASRLGAANSPLHF
CDR3nt: TGTGCCAGCAGGCTTGGGGCCGCCAATTCACCCCTCCACTTT

d_gene: TRBD1
v_gene: TRBV19
abundance: .
j_gene: TRBJ1-2
CDR3aa: CASQGVYGYTF
CDR3nt: TGTGCCAGCCAGGGGGTCTATGGCTACACCTTC

d_gene: TRBD2
v_gene: TRBV30
abundance: .
j_gene: TRBJ2-3
CDR3aa: CAWARRLAGEGDTQYF
CDR3nt: TGTGCCTGGGCCCGCCGGCTAGCGGGAGAGGGAGATACGCAGTATTTT

d_gene: .
v_gene: TRBV5-1
abundance: .
j_gene: TRBJ2-3
CDR3aa: CASSFQGRTDTQYF
CDR3nt: TGCGCCAGCAGCTTTCAGGGCCGCACAGATACGCAGTATTTT

d_gene: .
v_gene: TRBV18
abundance: .
j_gene: TRBJ2-5
CDR3aa: CASSHVGGADETQYF
CDR3nt: TGTGCCAGCTCCCACGTGGGGGGGGCTGATGAGACCCAGTACTTC

d_gene: .
v_gene: TRBV5-4
abundance: .
j_gene: TRBJ2-1
CDR3aa: CASSLDRGNEQFF
CDR3nt: TGTGCCAGCAGCTTGGATAGGGGTAATGAGCAGTTCTTC

d_gene: .
v_gene: TRBV6-5
abundance: .
j_gene: TRBJ2-1
CDR3aa: CASSYRGGVSEQFF
CDR3nt: TGTGCCAGCAGTTACCGGGGAGGCGTTAGTGAGCAGTTCTTC

d_gene: TRBD1
v_gene: TRBV13
abundance: .
j_gene: TRBJ1-3
CDR3aa: CASSLPADRGGNTIYF
CDR3nt: TGTGCCAGCAGCTTGCCAGCCGACAGGGGTGGAAACACCATATATTTT

d_gene: TRBD1
v_gene: TRBV19
abundance: .
j_gene: TRBJ1-4
CDR3aa: CASSVGQGGEKLFF
CDR3nt: TGTGCCAGTAGTGTCGGACAGGGGGGCGAAAAACTGTTTTTT

d_gene: TRBD1
v_gene: TRBV5-1
abundance: .
j_gene: TRBJ2-6
CDR3aa: CASSLEGAPGANVLTF
CDR3nt: TGCGCCAGCAGCTTGGAGGGGGCGCCTGGGGCCAACGTCCTGACTTTC

d_gene: TRBD1
v_gene: TRBV5-4
abundance: .
j_gene: TRBJ1-2
CDR3aa: CASSRDRGRDGYTF
CDR3nt: TGTGCCAGCAGCCGAGACAGGGGGCGCGATGGCTACACCTTC

d_gene: .
v_gene: TRBV6-5
abundance: .
j_gene: TRBJ2-1
CDR3aa: CASSPPDSGDEQFF
CDR3nt: TGTGCCAGCAGTCCCCCGGATAGCGGAGATGAGCAGTTCTTC

d_gene: TRBD2
v_gene: TRBV7-2
abundance: few
j_gene: TRBJ2-1
CDR3aa: CASSVRLAGARDEQFF
CDR3nt: TGTGCCAGCAGCGTGCGACTAGCGGGGGCGAGGGATGAGCAGTTCTTC

d_gene: .
v_gene: TRBV6-1
abundance: many
j_gene: TRBJ2-1
CDR3aa: CASSASFPSRSSYNEQFF
CDR3nt: TGTGCCAGCAGTGCGTCGTTCCCTTCCCGGAGCTCCTACAATGAGCAGTTCTTC

d_gene: TRBD2
v_gene: TRBV29-1
abundance: .
j_gene: TRBJ2-1
CDR3aa: CSVEEPGTRVEQFF
CDR3nt: TGCAGCGTTGAAGAGCCCGGGACTAGAGTTGAGCAGTTCTTC

d_gene: TRBD1
v_gene: TRBV27
abundance: .
j_gene: TRBJ1-2
CDR3aa: CASSFGQGAYGYTF
CDR3nt: TGTGCCAGCAGTTTCGGACAGGGGGCCTATGGCTACACCTTC

d_gene: TRBD1
v_gene: TRBV28
abundance: .
j_gene: TRBJ2-1
CDR3aa: CASSSHGQGTYNEQFF
CDR3nt: TGTGCCAGCAGCTCCCACGGACAGGGGACCTACAATGAGCAGTTCTTC

d_gene: .
v_gene: TRBV7-2
abundance: .
j_gene: TRBJ2-1
CDR3aa: CASSLSGSSYNEQFF
CDR3nt: TGTGCCAGCAGCTTAAGCGGAAGCTCCTACAATGAGCAGTTCTTC

d_gene: TRBD1
v_gene: TRBV28
abundance: .
j_gene: TRBJ2-4
CDR3aa: CASSLVGTGRSKNIQYF
CDR3nt: TGTGCCAGCAGTTTAGTTGGGACAGGGCGTTCCAAAAACATTCAGTACTTC

d_gene: TRBD1
v_gene: TRBV28
abundance: few
j_gene: TRBJ2-7
CDR3aa: CASSAYSPRQGAYEQYF
CDR3nt: TGTGCCAGCAGTGCATACAGCCCGCGACAGGGGGCCTACGAGCAGTACTTC

d_gene: .
v_gene: TRBV7-7
abundance: .
j_gene: TRBJ2-5
CDR3aa: CASSYRDQETQYF
CDR3nt: TGTGCCAGCAGCTATCGGGACCAAGAGACCCAGTACTTC

d_gene: .
v_gene: TRBV28
abundance: .
j_gene: TRBJ1-3
CDR3aa: CASSLFQSGTIYF
CDR3nt: TGTGCCAGCAGTTTATTTCAATCGGGGACCATATATTTT

d_gene: .
v_gene: TRBV28
abundance: .
j_gene: TRBJ1-6
CDR3aa: CASSGQKFSSPLHF
CDR3nt: TGTGCCAGCAGTGGACAGAAATTCTCTTCACCCCTCCACTTT

d_gene: .
v_gene: TRBV19
abundance: .
j_gene: TRBJ1-5
CDR3aa: CASSIRGAMQPQHF
CDR3nt: TGTGCCAGTAGTATCCGGGGGGCCATGCAGCCCCAGCATTTT

d_gene: .
v_gene: TRBV6-1
abundance: .
j_gene: TRBJ2-7
CDR3aa: CASSVRGDGFSYEQYF
CDR3nt: TGTGCCAGCAGTGTCAGGGGGGACGGATTTTCCTACGAGCAGTACTTC

d_gene: .
v_gene: TRBV2
abundance: .
j_gene: TRBJ1-2
CDR3aa: CASTANYGYTF
CDR3nt: TGTGCCAGCACGGCTAACTATGGCTACACCTTC

d_gene: TRBD1
v_gene: TRBV6-5
abundance: few
j_gene: TRBJ1-1
CDR3aa: CASSYDRGHSTEAFF
CDR3nt: TGTGCCAGCAGTTACGACAGGGGGCATAGCACTGAAGCTTTCTTT

d_gene: .
v_gene: TRBV6-4
abundance: few
j_gene: TRBJ2-7
CDR3aa: CASSYQGGASYEQYF
CDR3nt: TGTGCCAGCAGTTACCAAGGAGGGGCGTCCTACGAGCAGTACTTC

d_gene: .
v_gene: TRBV2
abundance: .
j_gene: TRBJ2-2
CDR3aa: CATKSQGYTGELFF
CDR3nt: TGTGCCACCAAGTCGCAGGGGTACACCGGGGAGCTGTTTTTT

d_gene: .
v_gene: TRBV27
abundance: .
j_gene: TRBJ2-7
CDR3aa: CASSLSGQHSSYEQYF
CDR3nt: TGTGCCAGCAGTTTATCGGGGCAGCACAGCTCCTACGAGCAGTACTTC

d_gene: TRBD1
v_gene: TRBV10-3
abundance: few
j_gene: TRBJ1-2
CDR3aa: CAISGQGAYGYTF
CDR3nt: TGTGCCATCAGCGGACAGGGGGCTTATGGCTACACCTTC

d_gene: TRBD2
v_gene: TRBV5-1
abundance: .
j_gene: TRBJ2-3
CDR3aa: CASSLEGLAGVDTQYF
CDR3nt: TGCGCCAGCAGCTTGGAGGGACTAGCGGGAGTTGATACGCAGTATTTT